The source of this T cell receptor beta chain is a study of T cells expressing NK-cell markers. Germline values: CDR1 LGHDT, CDR2 YNNKEL (reference sequence). The CDR3 loop spans 14 amino acids. From its re-call of the 5' RACE reads, TCRdb lists each CDR3 protein once, without DNA. The table counts 300,000 to 500,000 distinct CDR3 sequences; approximately 12% lies in the top ten. Sequenced input: blood T cells: a sorted CD56 or NKG2C T cell subset, CD4+ or CD8+ T cells, or bulk PBMC T cells (not recorded which). The chain has TRBV3-1 and TRBJ2-3; TCRdb indicates TRBD2, and absent DNA this call remains unverified. The sequence came from a woman aged 45-65 years in good health. CDR3 amino acids: CASSRYGRGDTQYF.